The sequence of this T cell receptor beta chain was determined in a study of radiation and T cells in renal cell carcinoma. Study details: Nephrectomy followed 15 Gy stereotactic body radiation by 4 weeks. Study results and caveats: Top tumor clonotypes rose in blood 2 weeks post-radiation, then contracted.

Time point in this sample: blood 2 weeks post-SBRT. Treatment described: 15 Gy SBRT to primary tumor, nephrectomy 4 weeks later. Radiation-treated patients gave blood at baseline, week 2 and week 4. Clear cell pathology was present in this patient's renal cell carcinoma. As for this clone: Its antigen is unknown.

This table comes from immunoSEQ multiplex PCR, and its TCRdb copy is limited to in-frame clones, with some not included. The sample lists approximately 120,000 clones; around 80% were seen once. The germline V gene encodes CDR1 SGHRS and CDR2 YFSETQ. This CDR3 has 15 amino acids. Trimming cost V 2 bases and J 6 bases; bases outside gene matches: 9. This TCR derives from a man between 45 and 60 years old with renal cell carcinoma. The V and J genes are TRBV5-1 and TRBJ2-7; 9 nucleotides agree with TRBD1. Sequencing was performed on blood, taken from a patient whose treatment included radiotherapy and nephrectomy. The CDR3 DNA reads TGCGCCAGCAGCTTTGGACAGGGGACTCTCCCCGAGCAGTACTTC. This translates into CASSFGQGTLPEQYF.